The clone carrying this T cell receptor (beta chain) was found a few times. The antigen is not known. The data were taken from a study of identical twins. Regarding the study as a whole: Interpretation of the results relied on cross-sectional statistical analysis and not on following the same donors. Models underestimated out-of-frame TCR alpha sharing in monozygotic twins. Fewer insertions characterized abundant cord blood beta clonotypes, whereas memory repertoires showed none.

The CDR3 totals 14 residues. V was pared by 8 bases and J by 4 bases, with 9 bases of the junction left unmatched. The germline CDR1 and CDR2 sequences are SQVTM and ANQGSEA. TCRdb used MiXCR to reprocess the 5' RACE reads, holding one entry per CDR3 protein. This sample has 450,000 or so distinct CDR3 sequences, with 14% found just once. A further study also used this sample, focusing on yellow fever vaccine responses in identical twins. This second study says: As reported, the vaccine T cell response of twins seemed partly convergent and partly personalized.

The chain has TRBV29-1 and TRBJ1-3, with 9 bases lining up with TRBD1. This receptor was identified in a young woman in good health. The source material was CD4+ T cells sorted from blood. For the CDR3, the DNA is TGCAGCATACTACAGGGGGCGCGCGGAAACACCATATATTTT. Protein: CSILQGARGNTIYF.